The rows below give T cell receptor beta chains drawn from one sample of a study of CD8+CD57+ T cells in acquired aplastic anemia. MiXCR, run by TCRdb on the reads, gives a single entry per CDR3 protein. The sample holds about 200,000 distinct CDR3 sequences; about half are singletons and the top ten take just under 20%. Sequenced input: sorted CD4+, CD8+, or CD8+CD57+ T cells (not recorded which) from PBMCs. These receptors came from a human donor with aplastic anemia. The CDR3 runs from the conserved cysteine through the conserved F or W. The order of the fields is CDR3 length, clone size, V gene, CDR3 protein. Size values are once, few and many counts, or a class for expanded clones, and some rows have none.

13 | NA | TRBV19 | CASHGGQIYEQYF
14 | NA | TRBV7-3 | CASRSTGLGETQYF
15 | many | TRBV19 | CASSASPGRDTEAFF
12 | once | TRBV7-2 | CASSLVSGHKYF
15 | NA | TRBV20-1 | CSARRDHVGQRGYTF
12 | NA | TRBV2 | CASRGEADTQYF
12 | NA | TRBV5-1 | CASSSYQETQYF
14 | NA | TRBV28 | CASSLGGPKEKLSF
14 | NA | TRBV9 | CASSVEGQGGEQYF
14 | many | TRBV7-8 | CASSNGQPNTEAFF
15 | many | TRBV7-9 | CASSLRYDRVTEAFF
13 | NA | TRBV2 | CASIRGDKNIQYF
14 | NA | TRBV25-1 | CASSDAGRMYGYTF
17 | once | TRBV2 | CASSKTPGGETYNEQFF
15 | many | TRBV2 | CASRKRQGHNSPLHF
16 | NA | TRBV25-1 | CASSGGVKGPNNEQFF
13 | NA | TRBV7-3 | CASSNRQLQPQHF
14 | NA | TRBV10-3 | CASSESAGLNEQYF
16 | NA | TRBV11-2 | CASSFDRTADQETQYF
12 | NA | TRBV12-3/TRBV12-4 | CASSIPYNEQFF
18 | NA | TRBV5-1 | CASSLSRQGSSYNSPLHF
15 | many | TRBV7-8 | CASSFSPRVNYGYTF
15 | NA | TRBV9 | CASSVQGGSGNGYTF